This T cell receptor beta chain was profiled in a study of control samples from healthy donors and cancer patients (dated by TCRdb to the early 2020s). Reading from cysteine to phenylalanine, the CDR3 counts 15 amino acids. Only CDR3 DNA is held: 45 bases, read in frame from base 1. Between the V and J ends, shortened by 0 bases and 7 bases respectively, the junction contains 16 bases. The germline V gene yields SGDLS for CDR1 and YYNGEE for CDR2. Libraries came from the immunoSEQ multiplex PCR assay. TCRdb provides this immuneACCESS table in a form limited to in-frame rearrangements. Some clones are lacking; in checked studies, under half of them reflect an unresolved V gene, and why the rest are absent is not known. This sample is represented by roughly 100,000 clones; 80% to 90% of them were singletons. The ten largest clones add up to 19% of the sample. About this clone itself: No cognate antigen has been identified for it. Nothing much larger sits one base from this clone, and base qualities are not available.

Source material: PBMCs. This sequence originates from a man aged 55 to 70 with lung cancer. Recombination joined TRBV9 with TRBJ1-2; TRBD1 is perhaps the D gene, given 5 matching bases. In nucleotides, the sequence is TGTGCCAGCAGCGTAGGAGTGGGGATGGGGCCTGGCTACACCTTC. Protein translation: CASSVGVGMGPGYTF.